The next 2 T cell receptor beta chains were all read from a single sample in a study of glioma-infiltrating T cells. TCR alpha and beta CDR3 regions were amplified from RNA using iRepertoire nested multiplex PCR. TCRdb re-derived calls from the multiplex PCR reads in MiXCR, one entry per CDR3 protein. The table includes about 130,000 distinct CDR3 sequences, around 25% detected once. Sequencing was done on a sample of glioma tissue, nonneoplastic brain tissue, or PBMCs (not recorded which). These receptors all come from a human donor with low-grade glioma or glioblastoma, undergoing nonglioma brain surgery, or in good health (not recorded which).

This clonotype was observed a handful of times. The rearrangement links TRBV7-9 to TRBJ1-4; maybe TRBD1 (6 bases). Germline CDR1 and CDR2: SEHNR and FQNEAQ (reference sequence). Trimming removed 5 bases from V and 7 bases from J, with 20 bases in between. The CDR3 sequence is 16 residues long. CDR3 region: CASSHLQGYKAEKLFF. The DNA for the CDR3 is TGTGCCAGCAGCCATCTACAGGGCTATAAAGCTGAAAAACTGTTTTTT.

The chain has TRBV28 and TRBJ1-4; weak D call: TRBD1 (6 bases). The V and J ends lost 3 bases and 8 bases respectively, with 19 bases between them. The CDR3 runs 16 residues. Looked up from germline, CDR1 is MDHEN and CDR2 is SYDVKM. CDR3 amino acids: CASSFSYLGAQEKLFF. The CDR3 DNA follows: TGTGCCAGCAGTTTCTCTTACTTGGGGGCACAAGAAAAACTGTTTTTT.